This entry lists 32 T cell receptor beta chains sequenced from one sample in a study of cytomegalovirus exposure and HLA in healthy donors. The PCR made use of 60 Vbeta and 13 Jbeta primers. TCRdb's copy holds only in-frame clones and misses some; the assay was immunoSEQ multiplex PCR. The data hold 150,000 to 200,000 clones, with roughly 80% observed a single time. Specimen: PBMCs. Source of these receptors: a human donor in good health.

This clone was found a few times. V usage is TRBV4-1 and J usage is TRBJ2-1, with D unresolved. Germline CDR1 and CDR2: MGHRA and YSYEKL. The CDR3 is 15 amino acids. The V gene lost 4 bases and the J gene lost 8 bases, with 18 bases spanning the gap. CDR3 DNA: TGCGCCAGCAGCCTCCGGGTTCAGAACCGAGATGAGCAGTTCTTC. It translates to CASSLRVQNRDEQFF.

This sequence joins TRBV6-5 and TRBJ1-6; D possibly corresponds to TRBD1 (6 bases). From germline, CDR1 is MNHEY and CDR2 SVGAGI. Trimming shortened V by 6 bases and J by 5 bases, and 8 bases separated the two germline ends. This CDR3 is built from 13 residues. DNA of the CDR3: TGTGCCAGCAGACAGGGTAATAATTCACCCCTCCACTTT. The encoded protein is CASRQGNNSPLHF.

The chain carries TRBV5-1 and TRBJ2-5; D gene unclear. The CDR3 has 14 amino acids. The V and J ends lost 0 bases and 1 base respectively, with 7 bases between them. Germline V gene lookup returns CDR1 SGHRS and CDR2 YFSETQ. CDR3: CASSLDRRQETQYF. CDR3 nucleotide sequence: TGCGCCAGCAGCTTGGACAGACGCCAAGAGACCCAGTACTTC.

The V and J genes are TRBV29-1 and TRBJ2-3; D unresolved. Germline V gives CDR1 SQVTM, CDR2 ANQGSEA. This CDR3 comprises 14 residues. The V end lost 2 bases, the J end lost 6 bases, and 15 bases lay between the germline ends. CDR3 protein: CSVEPRLAWDTQYF. The CDR3, as DNA: TGCAGCGTTGAACCCCGATTGGCCTGGGATACGCAGTATTTT.

Here the CDR3 reads CASSVGGSLYNEQFF. The CDR3 DNA follows: TGTGCCAGCAGCGTGGGCGGGTCCCTCTACAATGAGCAGTTCTTC. This chain links TRBV9 with TRBJ2-1, with a possible D match to TRBD2 (5 bases). CDR3 length: 15 amino acids. Germline V gene sequence: CDR1 SGDLS, CDR2 YYNGEE. Between the trimmed V and J ends, which lost 2 bases and 3 bases, there was a span of 12 bases.

V usage is TRBV4-2 and J usage is TRBJ1-2; D possibly corresponds to TRBD1 (5 bases). This CDR3 has 15 residues. V lost 0 bases and J lost 2, with 10 bases in between. The germline gives CDR1 LGHNA, CDR2 YNFKEQ. The chain's CDR3 is CASSQDPRGNYGYTF. The CDR3 bases are TGTGCCAGCAGCCAAGATCCTCGGGGGAACTATGGCTACACCTTC.

The V and J genes are TRBV5-6 and TRBJ2-3, with 7 bases identical to TRBD1. The CDR3 extends over 17 amino acids. V was clipped by 3 bases and J by 0 bases; unmatched bases: 10. The V gene's germline CDR1 is SGHDT and CDR2 YYEEEE. The CDR3 loop is CASSSQIVQGSTDTQYF. The CDR3 region has the DNA TGTGCCAGCAGCTCCCAAATCGTACAGGGGAGCACAGATACGCAGTATTTT.

The rearrangement links TRBV4-2 to TRBJ1-2, with TRBD1 matching 8 bases. This CDR3 is 15 amino acids long. V shed 0 bases, J shed 5 bases, and the junction held 5 bases outside the gene matches. Germline V lookup: CDR1 LGHNA, CDR2 YNFKEQ. The CDR3 coding sequence is TGTGCCAGCAGCCAAGAGGACAGGGTCCTGTATGGCTACACCTTC. This codes for CASSQEDRVLYGYTF.

The chain links TRBV10-3 to TRBJ2-1; tentative D call: TRBD2 (6 bases). Trimming cost V 7 bases and J 5 bases, with 15 bases left between them. From germline, CDR1 is ENHRY and CDR2 SYGVKD. CDR3 length: 14 amino acids. CDR3 nucleotide sequence: TGTGCCATCACCCCCAGCGGGCTGCACAATGAGCAGTTCTTC. Translating it yields CAITPSGLHNEQFF.

The V call is TRBV7-9, the J call TRBJ2-7; TRBD2 agrees at 10 bases. The CDR3 is 15 amino acids. The germline gives CDR1 SEHNR, CDR2 FQNEAQ (reference sequence). With 4 bases clipped from V and 6 bases from J, the junction kept 9 bases outside the gene matches. This CDR3 reads CASSSTSGVLSEQYF. The CDR3 DNA is TGTGCCAGCAGCTCTACTAGCGGGGTCCTCAGCGAGCAGTACTTC.

This clone showed up just once. At the DNA level, this CDR3 is encoded by other sequences in the same sample as well. This chain connects TRBV9 to TRBJ2-5, with 8 bases that match TRBD2. The V gene's germline CDR1 is SGDLS and CDR2 YYNGEE. This CDR3 is 14 amino acids long. The V and J ends lost 2 bases and 2 bases, in that order; junction bases with no gene match: 2. The CDR3 is CASSVSGVQETQYF. The CDR3 coding sequence is TGTGCCAGCAGCGTTAGCGGGGTTCAAGAGACCCAGTACTTC. Full variable domain (remainder filled in from reference TRBV9 and TRBJ2-5): DSGVTQTPKHLITATGQRVTLRCSPRSGDLSVYWYQQSLDQGLQFLIQYYNGEERAKGNILERFSAQQFPDLHSELNLSSLELGDSALYFCASSVSGVQETQYFGPGTRLLVL.

The CDR3 loop reads CASSLLTGGAGGYTF. In DNA, the CDR3 is TGTGCCAGCAGCTTACTGACAGGGGGCGCGGGAGGCTACACCTTC. The chain links TRBV5-8 to TRBJ1-2; 10 bases align to TRBD1. The CDR3 has 15 amino acids. After removal of 2 bases from V and 8 bases from J, the junction contained 9 bases not matched to a gene. The germline gives CDR1 SGHTS, CDR2 YDEGEE.

The J gene is TRBJ2-7, the V gene TRBV5-1, with 8 positions matching TRBD2. The V segment lost 4 bases and the J segment 2 bases; nucleotides outside the gene matches: 11. Per the germline V gene, CDR1 is SGHRS and CDR2 is YFSETQ. The CDR3 totals 16 residues. The CDR3 nucleotides read TGCGCCAGCAGCCCCGGGAAGACTAGCGCTACCTACGAGCAGTACTTC. Its protein product is CASSPGKTSATYEQYF. Complete variable domain (other parts from reference TRBV5-1 and TRBJ2-7): KAGVTQTPRYLIKTRGQQVTLSCSPISGHRSVSWYQQTPGQGLQFLFEYFSETQRNKGNFPGRFSGRQFSNSRSEMNVSTLELGDSALYLCASSPGKTSATYEQYFGPGTRLTVT.

The chain uses TRBV6-1 and TRBJ2-7; D is possibly TRBD1 (5 bases). CDR3 size: 14 residues. Germline CDR1 MNHNS, CDR2 SASEGT. V dropped 1 base and J dropped 2 bases, with 9 bases sitting between them. Written as DNA, the CDR3 is TGTGCCAGCAGTGAAGTCAGCAGGGCCTACGAGCAGTACTTC. Translating gives CASSEVSRAYEQYF.

This chain connects TRBV2 to TRBJ2-1; 7 nucleotides match TRBD2. This CDR3 has 13 amino acids. Germline V gives CDR1 SNHLY, CDR2 FYNNEI. V shed 6 bases and J 4 bases; nucleotides not matched to a gene: 3. CDR3 residues: CASRGLKYNEQFF. The CDR3 region has the DNA TGTGCCAGCAGGGGACTAAAATACAATGAGCAGTTCTTC.

The rearrangement uses TRBV19 and TRBJ2-6; 11 positions agree with TRBD2. With V trimmed by 6 bases and J by 3 bases, 1 base remained unmatched. CDR1 and CDR2 (germline): LNHDA, SQIVND (reference sequence). This CDR3 contains 15 residues. CDR3 loop: CASRLAGVGANVLTF. DNA of the CDR3: TGTGCCAGTAGACTAGCGGGGGTTGGGGCCAACGTCCTGACTTTC.

The rearrangement links TRBV10-3 to TRBJ2-7; TRBD1 agrees at 7 bases. V trimming: 3 bases; J trimming: 0 bases; junction bases outside the gene matches: 5. The CDR3 is 15 residues long. Per germline, CDR1 ENHRY and CDR2 SYGVKD. The CDR3 DNA follows: TGTGCCATCAGTGATCGGGACAGAGCCTCCTACGAGCAGTACTTC. Its protein is CAISDRDRASYEQYF.

This clone has only one observation. The CDR3 coding sequence is TGTGCCACCCACGACAGGAACACCGGGGAGCTGTTTTTT. Protein: CATHDRNTGELFF. The chain couples TRBV6-6 to TRBJ2-2, with a tentative D call TRBD1 (5 bases). Germline V CDR1 and CDR2: MNHNY, SVGAGI (reference sequence). The CDR3 spans 13 residues. V was shortened by 10 bases and J by 1 base, with 10 bases between the two germline ends.

This clone was seen a few times. This chain uses TRBV23-1 with TRBJ2-5; weak D call: TRBD1 (7 bases). TRBV23-1 is noted as an ORF with a role that remains uncertain. Trimming took off 11 bases at V and 5 bases at J, with 24 bases between the two ends. The CDR3 runs 15 residues. The CDR3 loop is CAGPQGKFRGETQYF. In DNA, the CDR3 is TGCGCCGGCCCACAGGGGAAGTTTCGGGGGGAGACCCAGTACTTC.

The rearrangement joins TRBV6-5 to TRBJ1-1, with D perhaps TRBD1 (5 bases). Trimming shortened V by 0 bases and J by 1 base, and 9 bases separated the two germline ends. This CDR3 spans 15 amino acids. The germline gives CDR1 MNHEY, CDR2 SVGAGI. The CDR3 region is CASSYSGGRNTEAFF. The CDR3 DNA follows: TGTGCCAGCAGTTACTCCGGGGGTAGGAACACTGAAGCTTTCTTT.

This chain links TRBV7-9 with TRBJ1-3; TRBD1 matches at 7 bases. Trimming took 7 bases from V and 0 from J; bases not matched to a gene: 9. The germline V gene has CDR1 SEHNR and CDR2 FQNEAQ (reference sequence). The length of the CDR3 is 16 residues. The CDR3 spells CASTQTGLRSGNTIYF. For the CDR3, the DNA is TGTGCCAGCACCCAGACAGGGTTACGCTCTGGAAACACCATATATTTT.

This chain uses TRBV15 with TRBJ2-7; D is ambiguous. Germline-derived CDR1 and CDR2 are LNHNV and YYDKDF (reference sequence). Trimming took 1 base from V and 6 from J, leaving 13 bases between them. The CDR3 is 14 residues long. The CDR3: CATSRVDPGSEQYF. For the CDR3, the DNA is TGTGCCACCAGCAGAGTTGACCCAGGCTCCGAGCAGTACTTC.

The chain uses TRBV27 and TRBJ2-3; 7 bases are a match to TRBD1. The CDR3 loop spans 15 amino acids. The V gene end was trimmed by 6 bases and the J gene end by 2 bases; junction bases not matched to a gene: 8. Germline loops: CDR1 MNHEY, CDR2 SMNVEV (reference sequence). CDR3 residues: CASSPRDSTTDTQYF. The CDR3 nucleotides are TGTGCCAGCAGCCCTCGGGACAGTACCACAGATACGCAGTATTTT.

This clone showed up just a few times. The V and J genes are TRBV9 and TRBJ1-1, with a possible D match to TRBD1 (6 bases). CDR1 and CDR2 from the germline V gene are SGDLS and YYNGEE. CDR3 size: 13 residues. Trimming pared 0 bases from V and 11 bases from J, leaving 14 bases between. The CDR3 region is CASSVEQGDGAFF. The CDR3 DNA is TGTGCCAGCAGCGTAGAACAGGGCGATGGGGCTTTCTTT.

A word on this clone: At one of its ends the junction is not consistent with the germline gene, which may arise from a read error. J is TRBJ2-2 and V is TRBV6-1; D call uncertain. The CDR3 is 13 residues long. Germline CDR1 is MNHNS and CDR2 is SASEGT. In DNA, the CDR3 is TGTGCCAGCCGTGAACGAGGCTACGGGGAGCTGTTTTTT. It codes for CASRERGYGELFF.

V and J are TRBV5-4 and TRBJ2-1; 13 positions match TRBD2. This CDR3 is built from 15 residues. The trim removed 4 bases at V and 8 bases at J, leaving 6 bases unmatched. Germline CDR1 is SGHNT and CDR2 is YYREEE (reference sequence). The CDR3 is CASSPRTSGGDEQFF. The CDR3 bases are TGTGCCAGCAGCCCCCGGACTAGCGGGGGAGATGAGCAGTTCTTC.

V gene TRBV6-1 combines with J gene TRBJ2-5, with D possibly matching TRBD1 (6 bases). The J call may be wrong; the DNA end is better matched by TRBJ2-7. The CDR3 consists of 13 residues. CDR1 is MNHNS and CDR2 is SASEGT in the germline V gene. In nucleotides, the CDR3 is TGTGCCAGCAGTCCGGACAGCTCCTACGAGCAGTACTTC. This translates into CASSPDSSYEQYF.

The J gene is TRBJ1-1, the V gene TRBV5-4; D remains ambiguous. V lost 9 bases to trimming and J lost 1 base, with 13 bases between them. The CDR3 runs 13 residues. From germline, CDR1 is SGHNT and CDR2 YYREEE (reference sequence). The CDR3 DNA reads as TGTGCCATCTCCCGGGATCAGAACACTGAAGCTTTCTTT. Residues: CAISRDQNTEAFF.

The table lists this clone with a few counts. The chain carries TRBV5-4 and TRBJ1-2; D remains unclear. The V and J ends lost 2 bases and 3 bases respectively, with 14 bases between them. The CDR3 is made up of 15 amino acids. CDR1 is SGHNT, CDR2 YYREEE, per germline (reference sequence). This CDR3 reads CASSFISARDYGYTF. The CDR3 nucleotides are TGTGCCAGCAGCTTTATTAGTGCAAGAGACTATGGCTACACCTTC.

The chain carries TRBV19 and TRBJ1-4; the match to TRBD1 covers 10 bases. From germline, CDR1 is LNHDA and CDR2 SQIVND (reference sequence). This CDR3 spans 15 amino acids. V lost 3 bases and J lost 7; bases outside the gene matches: 5. This CDR3 reads CASSIGDRGSEKLFF. CDR3 in DNA: TGTGCCAGTAGTATCGGGGACAGGGGTAGTGAAAAACTGTTTTTT.

This clone was counted a single time. V is TRBV15 and J is TRBJ2-1, with a tentative D call TRBD2 (6 bases). In germline, CDR1 is LNHNV, CDR2 YYDKDF (reference sequence). CDR3 length equals 13 residues. V was cut by 5 bases and J by 8 bases, with 13 bases left in between. CDR3 nucleotides: TGTGCCACCAGCGTAGACCCGGGGGATGAGCAGTTCTTC. It is translated as CATSVDPGDEQFF.

The chain has TRBV12-5 and TRBJ2-1; 10 bases map to TRBD2. Germline CDR1 is LGHNT and CDR2 is FRNRAP. This CDR3 is 21 amino acids long. V lost 5 bases, J lost 0 bases, and 19 bases stayed unmatched. The CDR3 region is CASGPPFPGKTSGSSYNEQFF. The CDR3, as DNA: TGTGCTAGTGGTCCTCCTTTTCCGGGAAAGACTAGCGGGTCCTCCTACAATGAGCAGTTCTTC.